This TCR beta chain came from a study of OX40 agonist ivuxolimab in advanced cancers. The wider study: Ivuxolimab was delivered to patients intravenously every 2 weeks at doses spanning 0.01 to 10 mg/kg. A history of anti-PD-1, anti-PD-L1 or anti-CTLA-4 therapy was acceptable, and 40% had some.

Method: immunoSEQ multiplex PCR; TCRdb's copy keeps in-frame clones and lacks some. The repertoire holds tens of thousands of clones, around 90% seen once, with 9.5% to 15% in the top ten. Study results and limitations: Mean expanded clone counts were higher in CD8+ than CD4+ T cells.

Concerning this clone itself: The antigen is not known.

This specimen consisted of CD4+ or CD8+ T cells sorted from blood, obtained in a trial of the OX40 agonist ivuxolimab. The TCR sequence derives from an adult with an advanced solid tumor such as melanoma, head and neck, liver or kidney cancer.

CDR3 sequence: CASSTYIVAKNIQYF. Written as DNA, the CDR3 is TGTGCCAGTAGTACCTACATCGTAGCCAAAAACATTCAGTACTTC. The chain is built from TRBV19 and TRBJ2-4; D not certain. The CDR3 extends over 15 amino acids. Deletions cut 4 bases from V and 0 bases from J, with 10 bases between. CDR1 is LNHDA and CDR2 is SQIVND in the germline V gene (reference sequence).